What follows are 24 T cell receptor beta chains derived from one specimen sequenced in a study of cytotoxic CD8 clonotypes in ibrutinib-treated CLL. The assay was immunoSEQ multiplex PCR, and TCRdb's table has in-frame clones only and misses some. This sample has tens of thousands of clones, with roughly 50% found just once. This material consisted of PBMCs, taken before ibrutinib treatment. The receptors were gathered from a human donor with chronic lymphocytic leukemia.

This clone was picked up a small number of times. Written as DNA, the CDR3 is TGTGCCAGTAAGGTGACGACAGCTACCTACGAGCAGTACTTC. Translating it yields CASKVTTATYEQYF. The chain joins TRBV19 to TRBJ2-7, with D maybe TRBD1 (5 bases). The CDR3 consists of 14 residues. Trimming removed 7 bases from V and 2 bases from J, with 15 bases in between. In germline, CDR1 is LNHDA, CDR2 SQIVND (reference sequence).

The chain couples TRBV6-5 to TRBJ1-6; D gene uncertain. Trimming pared 7 bases from V and 0 bases from J, leaving 10 bases between. The CDR3 is 15 amino acids. CDR1 is MNHEY and CDR2 is SVGAGI in the germline V gene. The CDR3 DNA reads as TGTGCCAGCACTTTAACTAACTCCTATAATTCACCCCTCCACTTT. Encoded protein: CASTLTNSYNSPLHF.

The J gene is TRBJ1-1, the V gene TRBV7-9; maybe TRBD1 (6 bases). Germline CDR1 reads SEHNR; CDR2 reads FQNEAQ (reference sequence). The CDR3 sequence is 14 residues long. Trimming left V 4 bases short and J 2 bases short, with 11 bases between. The CDR3 region is CASSSDSFNTEAFF. The CDR3 DNA reads as TGTGCCAGCAGCTCGGACAGTTTCAACACTGAAGCTTTCTTT.

V gene TRBV5-1 combines with J gene TRBJ2-5; D is possibly TRBD1 (5 bases). This CDR3 is built from 15 residues. The germline CDR1 and CDR2 sequences are SGHRS and YFSETQ. Trimming removed 4 bases from V and 7 bases from J, with 20 bases in between. Written as DNA, the CDR3 is TGCGCCAGCAGCCCGAGAACAGGTACCCTGGGGACCCAGTACTTC. Its translation: CASSPRTGTLGTQYF.

This clone was observed a handful of times. This sequence joins TRBV7-9 and TRBJ2-7, with D tentatively TRBD1 (5 bases). CDR1 is SEHNR, CDR2 FQNEAQ, per germline (reference sequence). This CDR3 is built from 14 residues. Trimming stripped 4 bases from V and 1 base from J, with 11 bases between. The chain's CDR3 is CASSSQGLSYEQYF. The CDR3 nucleotides are TGTGCCAGCAGCTCTCAGGGATTATCCTACGAGCAGTACTTC.

The chain is built from TRBV7-9 and TRBJ2-3, with 11 bases that match TRBD2. Germline loops: CDR1 SEHNR, CDR2 FQNEAQ (reference sequence). CDR3 length: 18 amino acids. The ends lost 6 bases at V and 0 bases at J; junction bases unmatched: 11. In DNA form, the CDR3 reads TGTGCCAGCAGATCGACCATAACTAGCGGGGGTAGCACAGATACGCAGTATTTT. Its protein product is CASRSTITSGGSTDTQYF.

This clone appeared a few times. This chain joins TRBV11-2 and TRBJ2-3; D is tentatively TRBD1 or TRBD2 (5 bases each). Trimming took off 1 base at V and 6 bases at J, with 11 bases between the two ends. The CDR3 runs 14 residues. The V gene's germline CDR1 is SGHAT and CDR2 FQNNGV. The CDR3 spells CASSLVEGTDTQYF. CDR3 bases: TGTGCCAGCAGCTTAGTCGAGGGGACGGATACGCAGTATTTT.

This chain joins TRBV4-1 and TRBJ2-7; D possibly corresponds to TRBD1 (7 bases). Germline V CDR1 and CDR2: MGHRA, YSYEKL. Trimming pared 6 bases from V and 1 base from J, leaving 10 bases between. The CDR3 has 13 amino acids. CDR3 loop: CASRRGQSYEQYF. The CDR3 DNA reads TGCGCCAGCAGGCGGGGACAGTCCTACGAGCAGTACTTC.

For the CDR3, the DNA is TGTGCCAGCAGTGAATATAAATTGGCGGACAGTCACCGGAACATTCAGTACTTC. Its protein product is CASSEYKLADSHRNIQYF. The chain couples TRBV25-1 to TRBJ2-4, with D perhaps TRBD1 (6 bases). Trimming removed 0 bases at V and 7 bases at J, with 22 bases between. The CDR3 covers 18 residues. The germline V gene encodes CDR1 MGHDK and CDR2 SYGVNS. Looking up the rest from reference TRBV25-1 and TRBJ2-4 gives the full variable domain: EADIYQTPRYLVIGTGKKITLECSQTMGHDKMYWYQQDPGMELHLIHYSYGVNSTEKGDLSSESTVSRIRTEHFPLTLESARPSHTSQYLCASSEYKLADSHRNIQYFGAGTRLSVL.

This clone was observed a single time. This sequence joins TRBV7-2 and TRBJ1-3; D may be TRBD1 (6 bases). The CDR3 covers 14 residues. The V gene's germline CDR1 is SGHTA and CDR2 FQGNSA. Trimming cost V 1 base and J 4 bases, with 8 bases left between them. CDR3 loop: CASSLVGGGNTIYF. The CDR3, as DNA: TGTGCCAGCAGCTTAGTTGGGGGCGGAAACACCATATATTTT.

The V and J genes are TRBV27 and TRBJ1-2; TRBD1 aligns across 8 bases. V lost 4 bases to trimming and J lost 1 base; unmatched junction nucleotides: 5. From germline, CDR1 is MNHEY and CDR2 SMNVEV (reference sequence). CDR3 length: 15 residues. The CDR3 spells CASSSRQGYNYGYTF. CDR3 nucleotide sequence: TGTGCCAGCAGTTCTAGACAGGGGTATAACTATGGCTACACCTTC.

V is TRBV23-1 and J is TRBJ1-1; D gene uncertain. TRBV23-1 is identified as an open reading frame with a role that is uncertain. This CDR3 has 16 residues. V dropped 6 bases and J dropped 7 bases, with 24 bases sitting between them. This CDR3 reads CASSRPVRPLQYEAFF. DNA of the CDR3: TGCGCCAGCAGCCGTCCAGTCCGTCCCCTCCAATATGAAGCTTTCTTT.

The chain has TRBV7-2 and TRBJ1-1, with D maybe TRBD1 (5 bases). The V gene's germline CDR1 is SGHTA and CDR2 FQGNSA. The V end was cut by 4 bases, the J end by 1 base, with 7 bases between. CDR3 length: 13 amino acids. The CDR3 reads CASSYDRNTEAFF. CDR3 in DNA: TGTGCCAGCAGCTACGACAGGAACACTGAAGCTTTCTTT.

This clone was recorded a few times. J is TRBJ1-6 and V is TRBV9, with 10 bases that match TRBD1. The CDR3 has 15 residues. V shed 0 bases and J 7 bases; nucleotides not matched to a gene: 1. Germline loops: CDR1 SGDLS, CDR2 YYNGEE. The chain's CDR3 is CASSVGGQGNSPLHF. Written as DNA, the CDR3 is TGTGCCAGCAGCGTAGGGGGACAGGGGAATTCACCCCTCCACTTT.

This clone appeared a single time. The rearrangement uses TRBV5-6 and TRBJ1-5; 7 nucleotides agree with TRBD1. The CDR3 has 18 residues. Germline V gives CDR1 SGHDT, CDR2 YYEEEE. V trimming: 3 bases; J trimming: 2 bases; junction bases outside the gene matches: 14. CDR3 nucleotides: TGTGCCAGCAGCTCCCTGGGACAGAGGTTCCTGGGCAATCAGCCCCAGCATTTT. This translates into CASSSLGQRFLGNQPQHF.

The V and J genes are TRBV9 and TRBJ2-3; 8 bases fit TRBD2. CDR1 is SGDLS, CDR2 YYNGEE, per germline. The V gene end was trimmed by 4 bases and the J gene end by 5 bases; junction bases not matched to a gene: 9. The CDR3 spans 15 residues. CDR3 DNA: TGTGCCAGCAGCCAGGACGGGGGGGGCCGAGATACGCAGTATTTT. This encodes CASSQDGGGRDTQYF.

This chain uses TRBV9 with TRBJ2-3, with TRBD1 matching over 7 bases. Germline V gene data show CDR1 as SGDLS and CDR2 as YYNGEE. This CDR3 is built from 14 residues. V shed 4 bases and J 5 bases; nucleotides not matched to a gene: 7. The CDR3 protein is CASSNRQGIDTQYF. Here the CDR3 DNA reads TGTGCCAGCAGCAACCGACAGGGAATAGATACGCAGTATTTT.

This clone came up a few times. The rearrangement uses TRBV19 and TRBJ1-2, with D possibly being TRBD1 (6 bases). Trimming took 8 bases from V and 8 from J, leaving 24 bases between them. Germline CDR1 reads LNHDA; CDR2 reads SQIVND (reference sequence). This CDR3 has 15 amino acids. CDR3 sequence (DNA): TGTGCCAGTGGTCTCACTACAGGGCCCGCGGGAGGCTACACCTTC. Its protein is CASGLTTGPAGGYTF.

At least ten counts were recorded for this clone. This chain links TRBV5-8 with TRBJ1-3; 8 bases agree with TRBD1. Germline CDR1 SGHTS, CDR2 YDEGEE. V gave up 4 bases and J gave up 7 bases; unmatched junction bases: 7. The CDR3 has 14 residues. The CDR3: CASSLIGQGNTIYF. The CDR3 coding sequence is TGTGCCAGCAGCCTAATCGGACAGGGCAACACCATATATTTT.

The chain carries TRBV7-2 and TRBJ1-6; 9 nucleotides align to TRBD1. Unmatched junction bases numbered 0, after V lost 6 bases and J lost 0 bases. Germline V gene sequence: CDR1 SGHTA, CDR2 FQGNSA. This CDR3 contains 15 residues. The CDR3: CASRGQGSYNSPLHF. The CDR3 nucleotides are TGTGCCAGCAGGGGACAGGGCTCCTATAATTCACCCCTCCACTTT.

The chain employs TRBV4-1 and TRBJ2-5, with 7 nucleotides matching TRBD2. From germline, CDR1 is MGHRA and CDR2 YSYEKL. Germline trimming cut 3 bases from V and 5 bases from J; bases unmatched to any gene: 12. This CDR3 region has 16 residues. The DNA of the CDR3 is TGCGCCAGCAGCCAGCGGGCTAGCGGAGATGGGGAGACCCAGTACTTC. As protein: CASSQRASGDGETQYF.

CDR3: CASSLVAIQETQYF. In DNA form, the CDR3 reads TGTGCCAGCAGCTTAGTGGCGATACAAGAGACCCAGTACTTC. The V and J genes are TRBV7-2 and TRBJ2-5, with D unresolved. This CDR3 spans 14 amino acids. Germline loops: CDR1 SGHTA, CDR2 FQGNSA. Trimming stripped 1 base from V and 2 bases from J, with 8 bases between. The whole variable domain, filled in from reference TRBV7-2 and TRBJ2-5, reads GAGVSQSPSNKVTEKGKDVELRCDPISGHTALYWYRQSLGQGLEFLIYFQGNSAPDKSGLPSDRFSAERTGGSVSTLTIQRTQQEDSAVYLCASSLVAIQETQYFGPGTRLLVL.

This chain links TRBV2 with TRBJ1-2; D call uncertain. V lost 11 bases and J 8 bases, leaving 15 bases between the germline ends. The CDR3 spans 11 residues. Germline-derived CDR1 and CDR2 are SNHLY and FYNNEI. CDR3 sequence (DNA): TGTGCCCGGCTGGTAGGTTTCGGCTACACCTTC. Residues: CARLVGFGYTF.

Only one count was recorded for this clone. The V gene is TRBV5-6, the J gene TRBJ2-5; D tentatively reads TRBD1 or TRBD2 (5 bases each). CDR1 is SGHDT and CDR2 is YYEEEE in the germline V gene. V lost 1 base, J lost 5 bases, and 12 bases lay in between. The CDR3 spans 14 residues. The CDR3 here is CASSLLRGGETQYF. DNA of the CDR3: TGTGCCAGCAGCTTGTTAAGGGGCGGGGAGACCCAGTACTTC.